A single T cell receptor beta chain is shown here with its context. Its antigen remains unidentified. TCRdb keeps only in-frame clones here, not all; method: immunoSEQ multiplex PCR. This table has about 78,000 clones, approximately 90% appearing once. This record belongs to a study of T cell responses to AZD1222 COVID-19 vaccine. Study at large: Analyses pooled second doses at about 4 or about 12 weeks. Regarding the study as a whole: In a largely white British group with more females than males, clonal diversity was possibly underestimated.

This specimen consisted of peripheral blood, obtained on day 0 of AZD1222 vaccination. This sequence originates from an adult in good health.

In DNA form, the CDR3 reads TGCGCCAGCAGCGCCCAGGGCACAGATACGCAGTATTTT. Its translation is CASSAQGTDTQYF. V is TRBV5-1 and J is TRBJ2-3, with D unclear. V was trimmed by 4 bases and J by 1 base, leaving 7 bases between them. In germline, CDR1 is SGHRS, CDR2 YFSETQ. The CDR3 length is 13 residues.